This T cell receptor (beta chain) derives from a study of blood T cell repertoires in COVID-19 (dated by TCRdb to the early 2020s). Regarding the study in general: Collaborator samples came from the United States, Italy and Spain and covered acute and convalescent phases of COVID-19. The prospective study material was composed of cDNA or gDNA derived from T cells, B-cell-depleted T cells, or PBMCs. Subjects who had been exposed to COVID-19, were actively infected with it, or had recovered from it provided the deeply sampled blood TCRbeta repertoires that made up the dataset. The repertoires were released in a freely available public database meant as a resource for research on the immune response to SARS-CoV-2. Samples were obtained from the ongoing ImmuneRACE study (first 160 participants) and from about 1,300 subjects provided by 6 global collaborators. A de-identified subject ID, COVID-19 status, age in years and sex were almost always included in the sample metadata. Where HLA class I and class II types were available, the types were taken from metadata supplied by the sample provider, not from assay-based typing.

TCRbeta CDR3 regions were amplified from genomic DNA by means of the immunoSEQ Assay, a bias-controlled multiplex PCR. Per the original workflow: Within the assay, amplification of reference gene primers was used to estimate how many nucleated cells each sample contained. Sequence reads were collapsed and filtered to measure the absolute abundance of every unique TCRbeta CDR3 rearrangement. For each sample, productive Simpson clonality was calculated by taking the square root of Simpson's diversity index across productive rearrangements. This immuneACCESS table, as held by TCRdb, lists in-frame sequences with V and J called but not all clones. Of the missing ones, under half trace to an unresolved V gene in checked studies; the others have no known cause. Clonal size and the V and J genes are those of that table, whereas D and trimming came from the DNA. The sample includes some 120,000 clones, with around 80% observed a single time. The top ten hold about 2% of the sample.

What the authors observed across the whole study: The amount of clinical and demographic metadata varied by source and participant and was provided uncurated.

According to the germline V gene (reference sequence), CDR1 reads LNHDA and CDR2 reads SQIVND. V drops 3 bases and J drops 3 bases, leaving 11 bases in between. Including the terminal cysteine and phenylalanine, the CDR3 comprises 14 residues. Only CDR3 DNA remains: 42 bases, in frame from the first base. Whole blood was collected in K2EDTA tubes by collaborating institutions according to the institutions' own protocols. Collaborator samples were shipped for TCRbeta analysis as frozen whole blood, isolated PBMCs, or DNA extracted from either sample type. Concerning this clone: What antigen it recognizes has not been identified. No much larger clone exists at a distance of one base, and base qualities are not known.

Source material: peripheral blood. The sequence was collected from a man between 65 and 80 years old with acute or convalescent COVID-19. The rearrangement combines TRBV19 with TRBJ1-2; the best D guess is TRBD1, with 5 bases matching. The CDR3 sequence is CASSIQGQDYGYTF. The base sequence is TGTGCCAGTAGTATCCAGGGTCAGGACTATGGCTACACCTTC.